Shown below are 28 T cell receptor beta chains from a single sample sequenced in a study of T cells in Graves' hyperthyroidism and ophthalmopathy. The investigators amplified TCR beta CDR3 regions from RNA transcripts. Researchers ran a first-round RT-PCR on the TCR CDR3 using the HTBI primer set. TCRdb reprocessed the multiplex PCR reads with MiXCR, giving one entry per CDR3 protein. The sample holds 300,000 to 450,000 distinct CDR3 sequences, 20% to 25% seen once. The specimen sequenced was blood. The receptor set was obtained from a man aged 45 to 65 with Graves' hyperthyroidism.

The chain recombines TRBV14 with TRBJ2-2; D gene uncertain. V lost 1 base to trimming and J lost 7 bases, with 7 bases between them. CDR3 length equals 13 residues. In germline, CDR1 is SGHDN, CDR2 FVKESK. The CDR3 here is CASSQVRNGELFF. As DNA, the CDR3 is TGTGCCAGCAGCCAAGTTCGAAACGGGGAGCTGTTTTTT.

The rearrangement joins TRBV18 to TRBJ2-5; D call uncertain. The length of the CDR3 is 11 residues. V was pared by 2 bases and J by 13 bases, with 11 bases between. CDR1 is KGHSH, CDR2 LQKENI, per germline. CDR3 sequence reads: CASSPKNELYF. For the CDR3, the DNA is TGTGCCAGCTCACCAAAGAACGAATTGTACTTC.

The chain carries TRBV19 and TRBJ1-4; unclear D gene. This CDR3 has 14 amino acids. The germline V gene encodes CDR1 LNHDA and CDR2 SQIVND (reference sequence). The V end was cut by 7 bases, the J end by 8 bases, with 17 bases between. The DNA for the CDR3 is TGTGCCAGTATGGGAACGGGATTCTGGGAAAAACTGTTTTTT. Residues: CASMGTGFWEKLFF.

The rearrangement uses TRBV20-1 and TRBJ1-2; tentatively, D is TRBD1 (6 bases). CDR1 is DFQATT and CDR2 is SNEGSKA in the germline V gene (reference sequence). V was clipped by 1 base and J by 3 bases, with 15 bases between them. The CDR3 extends over 15 amino acids. CDR3 region: CSARGYRERDYGYTF. CDR3 sequence (DNA): TGCAGTGCTAGAGGCTACAGGGAAAGGGACTATGGCTACACCTTC.

This clonotype was picked up many times. This sequence joins TRBV28 and TRBJ1-1; tentatively, D is TRBD1 (6 bases). Trimming pared 5 bases from V and 1 base from J, leaving 17 bases between. Germline values: CDR1 MDHEN, CDR2 SYDVKM. The CDR3 loop spans 16 amino acids. The CDR3, as DNA: TGTGCCAGCAGTCTAAACATGTTGACAGGGAACACTGAAGCTTTCTTT. It yields the protein CASSLNMLTGNTEAFF.

In its sample, this clonotype was seen many times. The chain recombines TRBV3-1 with TRBJ1-1; 7 bases fit TRBD1. With V trimmed by 1 base and J by 1 base, 9 bases remained unmatched. Per the germline V gene, CDR1 is LGHDT and CDR2 is YNNKEL (reference sequence). The CDR3 has 17 residues. The CDR3: CASSQGLTGVRNTEAFF. CDR3 nucleotide sequence: TGTGCCAGCAGCCAAGGACTTACAGGGGTTCGGAACACTGAAGCTTTCTTT.

This clonotype showed up just a few times. The chain has TRBV28 and TRBJ2-6; D gene unclear. Germline lookup yields CDR1 MDHEN and CDR2 SYDVKM. This CDR3 region has 17 residues. Trimming took off 5 bases at V and 0 bases at J, with 14 bases between the two ends. In nucleotides, the CDR3 is TGTGCCAGCAGTCGTTCCGACCCCCCCTCTGGGGCCAACGTCCTGACTTTC. Translated, it gives CASSRSDPPSGANVLTF. Supplemented by reference TRBV28 and TRBJ2-6, the full variable domain reads DVKVTQSSRYLVKRTGEKVFLECVQDMDHENMFWYRQDPGLGLRLIYFSYDVKMKEKGDIPEGYSVSREKKERFSLILESASTNQTSMYLCASSRSDPPSGANVLTFGAGSRLTVL.

The rearrangement links TRBV6-1 to TRBJ2-7, with TRBD1 matching 11 bases. Losses at the gene ends were 5 bases for V and 4 bases for J; bases not matched to a gene: 7. Germline V gene data show CDR1 as MNHNS and CDR2 as SASEGT. This CDR3 spans 15 amino acids. The CDR3 bases are TGTGCCAGCAGTTCGACCGGGACAGGGGGTTACGAGCAGTACTTC. The encoded protein is CASSSTGTGGYEQYF.

V is TRBV7-9 and J is TRBJ2-7, with D unresolved. Trimming removed 6 bases from V and 8 bases from J, with 14 bases in between. Germline V lookup: CDR1 SEHNR, CDR2 FQNEAQ (reference sequence). This CDR3 is 12 amino acids long. In DNA, the CDR3 is TGTGCCAGCAGTTTACCTTGGTCAAAGCAGTACTTC. Its protein product is CASSLPWSKQYF.

The chain is built from TRBV27 and TRBJ2-1, with D perhaps given as TRBD1 or TRBD2 (5 bases each). V shed 8 bases and J shed 4 bases, with 15 bases lying between them. Germline-derived CDR1 and CDR2 are MNHEY and SMNVEV (reference sequence). The CDR3 runs to 14 residues. The CDR3 region is CASFRDLIYNEQFF. CDR3 coding DNA: TGTGCCAGCTTCCGGGACCTTATATACAATGAGCAGTTCTTC.

This rearrangement joins TRBV7-8 to TRBJ2-7; a weak D match, TRBD2 (5 bases). The V gene lost 7 bases and the J gene lost 3 bases, with 16 bases spanning the gap. The CDR3 is made up of 14 amino acids. CDR1 and CDR2 from the germline V gene are SGHVS and FQNEAQ. CDR3 loop: CASTREAEDYEQYF. CDR3 sequence (DNA): TGTGCCAGCACTCGGGAAGCGGAAGACTACGAGCAGTACTTC.

Ten or more counts support this clonotype. The CDR3 is CASSLSGRGFTDTQYF. CDR3 bases: TGTGCCAGCAGTTTATCCGGGAGAGGGTTCACAGATACGCAGTATTTT. This chain links TRBV27 with TRBJ2-3; possibly TRBD2 for D (6 bases). V was trimmed by 0 bases and J by 2 bases, leaving 12 bases between them. Germline CDR1 is MNHEY and CDR2 is SMNVEV (reference sequence). The CDR3 is made up of 16 amino acids.

This clonotype occurred many times. The chain has TRBV11-2 and TRBJ2-5, with 12 bases fitting TRBD2. Germline lookup yields CDR1 SGHAT and CDR2 FQNNGV. The CDR3 consists of 16 residues. The V and J ends lost 5 bases and 6 bases, in that order; junction bases with no gene match: 10. DNA of the CDR3: TGTGCCAGCAGCGATCCGGGACTAGCGGGCTTTAAGACCCAGTACTTC. Translation: CASSDPGLAGFKTQYF.

This clonotype showed up just a few times. The genes are TRBV2 and TRBJ2-7, with no clear D. The CDR3 is 18 amino acids. Trimming stripped 8 bases from V and 3 bases from J, with 29 bases between. The germline V gene has CDR1 SNHLY and CDR2 FYNNEI. This CDR3 is CASSGPVVAPSTNYEQYF. CDR3 DNA: TGTGCCAGCTCTGGCCCTGTCGTGGCCCCAAGTACAAACTACGAGCAGTACTTC.

This clonotype was seen more than once but under ten times. This chain connects TRBV28 to TRBJ2-7, with D possibly TRBD1 on 5 matching bases. The CDR3 covers 14 residues. Germline V gene lookup returns CDR1 MDHEN and CDR2 SYDVKM. Deletions cut 1 base from V and 2 bases from J, with 9 bases between. The CDR3 loop is CASSLYSGTYEQYF. The CDR3 coding sequence is TGTGCCAGCAGTTTATATTCAGGGACCTACGAGCAGTACTTC.

This clonotype was observed a handful of times. The V and J genes are TRBV29-1 and TRBJ2-5; 8 bases are a match to TRBD2. CDR3 length: 15 residues. The V gene end was trimmed by 2 bases and the J gene end by 4 bases; junction bases not matched to a gene: 9. CDR1 is SQVTM, CDR2 ANQGSEA, per germline. CDR3: CSVESLRGGGETQYF. The CDR3 DNA reads as TGCAGCGTTGAATCTTTACGGGGGGGTGGAGAGACCCAGTACTTC.

This clonotype was observed at least ten times. The CDR3 loop reads CASSLRAPAYEQYF. Written as DNA, the CDR3 is TGTGCCAGCAGCTTAAGGGCCCCGGCCTACGAGCAGTACTTC. This chain uses TRBV7-6 with TRBJ2-7, with D unresolved. Germline V gene sequence: CDR1 SGHVS, CDR2 FNYEAQ. The CDR3 spans 14 residues. V was clipped by 2 bases and J by 2 bases, with 10 bases between them.

This chain links TRBV20-1 with TRBJ2-5; TRBD2 aligns across 11 bases. V gave up 3 bases and J gave up 5 bases; unmatched junction bases: 5. Germline V CDR1 and CDR2: DFQATT, SNEGSKA (reference sequence). The CDR3 is 14 residues long. The CDR3 loop is CSARVAGGPETQYF. DNA of the CDR3: TGCAGTGCTAGGGTAGCGGGAGGGCCGGAGACCCAGTACTTC.

This clonotype came up a few times. The chain carries TRBV7-2 and TRBJ2-7; D not certain. V was clipped by 5 bases and J by 7 bases, with 15 bases between them. Per the germline V gene, CDR1 is SGHTA and CDR2 is FQGNSA. The CDR3 contains 13 residues. CDR3 bases: TGTGCCAGCAGCCCCCCCTCGCTTCTAGAGCAGTACTTC. It codes for CASSPPSLLEQYF. Based on the CDR3 plus reference TRBV7-2 and TRBJ2-7, the full variable domain is GAGVSQSPSNKVTEKGKDVELRCDPISGHTALYWYRQSLGQGLEFLIYFQGNSAPDKSGLPSDRFSAERTGGSVSTLTIQRTQQEDSAVYLCASSPPSLLEQYFGPGTRLTVT.

V is TRBV5-1 and J is TRBJ2-5; 8 bases match TRBD2. The V gene's germline CDR1 is SGHRS and CDR2 YFSETQ. With 0 bases clipped from V and 5 bases from J, the junction kept 9 bases outside the gene matches. The CDR3 runs 16 residues. The CDR3, as DNA: TGCGCCAGCAGCTTGGCTCCAGCGGGAGTAGGTGAGACCCAGTACTTC. Its translation is CASSLAPAGVGETQYF.

This clonotype has a handful of counts. The chain recombines TRBV6-1 with TRBJ2-7; D unclear. Trimming removed 6 bases at V and 7 bases at J, with 13 bases between. Germline V CDR1 and CDR2: MNHNS, SASEGT. The CDR3 totals 12 residues. In DNA form, the CDR3 reads TGTGCCAGCAGCCCCCAGTCGATTGAGCAGTACTTC. Its translation: CASSPQSIEQYF.

In its sample, this clonotype was seen many times. The chain uses TRBV28 and TRBJ2-1; D is uncertain. There are 15 residues in the CDR3. Looked up from germline, CDR1 is MDHEN and CDR2 is SYDVKM. V was pared by 3 bases and J by 5 bases, with 14 bases between. In DNA form, the CDR3 reads TGTGCCAGCAGTTTTTTGTCCCAGATGAACAATGAGCAGTTCTTC. It is translated as CASSFLSQMNNEQFF. Looking up the rest from reference TRBV28 and TRBJ2-1 gives the full variable domain: DVKVTQSSRYLVKRTGEKVFLECVQDMDHENMFWYRQDPGLGLRLIYFSYDVKMKEKGDIPEGYSVSREKKERFSLILESASTNQTSMYLCASSFLSQMNNEQFFGPGTRLTVL.

The V gene is TRBV6-1, the J gene TRBJ1-3; D is ambiguous. CDR1 and CDR2 from the germline V gene are MNHNS and SASEGT. This CDR3 region has 15 residues. Trimming left V 6 bases short and J 0 bases short, with 12 bases between. The CDR3 loop reads CASRLDGSSGNTIYF. The CDR3 coding sequence is TGTGCCAGCAGACTTGACGGGAGCTCTGGAAACACCATATATTTT.

This chain joins TRBV18 and TRBJ2-7, with 9 nucleotides matching TRBD2. The CDR3 extends over 14 amino acids. Germline CDR1 KGHSH, CDR2 LQKENI. The V gene end was trimmed by 5 bases and the J gene end by 5 bases; junction bases not matched to a gene: 7. The CDR3 DNA reads as TGTGCCAGCTCATCCTCTAGCGGGGTCGACGAGCAGTACTTC. It translates to CASSSSSGVDEQYF.

This clonotype was recorded at least ten times. This chain uses TRBV13 with TRBJ1-2; 9 bases line up with TRBD1. The CDR3 loop spans 14 amino acids. Germline trimming cut 4 bases from V and 5 bases from J; bases unmatched to any gene: 5. Per germline, CDR1 PRHDT and CDR2 FYEKMQ (reference sequence). In nucleotides, the CDR3 is TGTGCCAGCAGCTCCGGGACAGGGAAATATGGCTACACCTTC. Amino acids: CASSSGTGKYGYTF.

There are a few counts of this clonotype. The V call is TRBV30, the J call TRBJ2-2; the D gene is possibly TRBD1 (7 bases). Germline V gives CDR1 GTSNPN, CDR2 SVGIG (reference sequence). Trimming cost V 2 bases and J 7 bases, with 17 bases left between them. The CDR3 totals 15 residues. CDR3 in amino acids: CAWSRQGLGVGELFF. CDR3 nucleotides: TGTGCCTGGAGTAGACAGGGACTCGGGGTCGGGGAGCTGTTTTTT.

The rearrangement joins TRBV5-1 to TRBJ1-2, with D possibly being TRBD1 (6 bases). The ends were cut back, 5 bases at V and 8 bases at J, with 22 bases in the middle. CDR1 is SGHRS and CDR2 is YFSETQ in the germline V gene. The CDR3 spans 15 residues. As DNA, the CDR3 is TGCGCCAGCAGGATTATAACAGGGACATTAGGAGGCTACACCTTC. Translation: CASRIITGTLGGYTF.

The V call is TRBV11-2, the J call TRBJ1-2; possible D gene TRBD1, 5 bases. CDR1 and CDR2 (germline): SGHAT, FQNNGV. With 5 bases removed from V and 4 bases from J, the gap between germline ends came to 11 bases. The CDR3 runs to 13 residues. The CDR3 protein is CASSHGTGYGYTF. DNA of the CDR3: TGTGCCAGCAGCCACGGGACGGGCTATGGCTACACCTTC.